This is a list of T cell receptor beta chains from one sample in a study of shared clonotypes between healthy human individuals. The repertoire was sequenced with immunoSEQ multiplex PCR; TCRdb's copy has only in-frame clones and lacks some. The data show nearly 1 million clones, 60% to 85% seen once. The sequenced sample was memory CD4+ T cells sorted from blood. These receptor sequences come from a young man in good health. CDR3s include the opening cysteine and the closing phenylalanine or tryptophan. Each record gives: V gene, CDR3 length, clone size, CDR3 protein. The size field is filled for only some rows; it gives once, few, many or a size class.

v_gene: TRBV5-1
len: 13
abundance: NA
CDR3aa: CASSLQGDQPQHF

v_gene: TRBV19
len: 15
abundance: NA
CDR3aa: CASSPEGAYGNTIYF

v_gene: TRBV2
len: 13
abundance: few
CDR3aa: CASKGTRNQPQHF

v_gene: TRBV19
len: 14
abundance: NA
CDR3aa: CASSPLSTYETQYF

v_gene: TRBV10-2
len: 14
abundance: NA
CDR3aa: CAISPSGSWYEQYF

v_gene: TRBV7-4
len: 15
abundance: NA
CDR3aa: CASSLLDILNTEAFF

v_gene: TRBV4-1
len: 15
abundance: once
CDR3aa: CASSPGLAGAYEQYF

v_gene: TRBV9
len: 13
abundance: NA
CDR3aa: CASSVGLVETQYF

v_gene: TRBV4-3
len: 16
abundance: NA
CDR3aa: CASSQAYTGVNYEQYF

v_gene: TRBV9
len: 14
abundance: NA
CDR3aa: CASSVGGAQETQYF

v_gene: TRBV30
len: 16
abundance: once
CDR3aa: CAWSAPFGVNTGELFF

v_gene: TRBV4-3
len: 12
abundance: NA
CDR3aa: CASSQGRETQYF

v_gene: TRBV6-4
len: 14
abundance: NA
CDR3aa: CASSRRSGSTEAFF

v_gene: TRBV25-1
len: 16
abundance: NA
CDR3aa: CASSESGIPGANVLTF

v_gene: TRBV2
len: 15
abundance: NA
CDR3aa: CASRRAGGDYSPLHF

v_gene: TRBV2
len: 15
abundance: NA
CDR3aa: CASRPQGSYNSPLHF

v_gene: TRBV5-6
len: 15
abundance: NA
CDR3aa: CASSYEDRSNTEAFF

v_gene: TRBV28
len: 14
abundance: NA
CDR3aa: CASRSGDSNQPQHF

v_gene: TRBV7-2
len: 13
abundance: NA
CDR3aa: CASSFQRRNEQYF

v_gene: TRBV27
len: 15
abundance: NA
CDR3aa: CASSFSGGRGREQYF

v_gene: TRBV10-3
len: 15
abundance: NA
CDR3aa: CAITQDRVSTGELFF

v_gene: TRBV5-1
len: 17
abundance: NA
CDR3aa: CASSPLGTGASTDTQYF

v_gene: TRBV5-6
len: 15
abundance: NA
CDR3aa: CASSFRDRPSYEQYF